A selection of T cell receptor beta chains follows, all from one sample in a study of post-analysis software for immune sequencing data. From the PCR reads, TCRdb called clonotypes with MiXCR, one entry per CDR3 protein. The profile covers under 200,000 distinct CDR3 sequences, with 29% appearing a single time and roughly 3.4% taken by the ten largest. The specimen sequenced was blood. These receptors were taken from a girl under 18 with multiple sclerosis. The CDR3 runs from the conserved cysteine through the conserved F or W. A D gene is named only where the DNA matches it firmly. Only part of the rows carry a size: once, few, many, or a class if the clone is expanded.

TGTGCCACCGGGGCGGACTCCTACGAGCAGTACTTC,CATGADSYEQYF,TRBV28,TRBJ2-7,.,12,.
TGTGCCAGCAGACCTACTAGCGGGGGGTTTCCCCGATACAATGAGCAGTTCTTC,CASRPTSGGFPRYNEQFF,TRBV6-5,TRBJ2-1,TRBD2,18,many
TGTGCCAGCAGTTTTGGACCAGGGTCGGAGACCCAGTACTTC,CASSFGPGSETQYF,TRBV12-3/TRBV12-4,TRBJ2-5,.,14,few
TGCGCCAGCAGCCCCGGGACTAGCGGGAGAAAGACCCAGTTCTTC,CASSPGTSGRKTQFF,TRBV4-1,TRBJ2-1,TRBD2,15,.
TGTGCCAGCAGTGAGAGGGACAGCTCAAATTCACCCCTCCACTTT,CASSERDSSNSPLHF,TRBV2,TRBJ1-6,TRBD1,15,.
TGTGCCAGCAGCCAAGATGTGGCTTTTAACCTCGGCACAGATACGCAGTATTTT,CASSQDVAFNLGTDTQYF,TRBV3-1,TRBJ2-3,.,18,.
TGTGTCAGCAGCTTAGTGGGGGCGCACAATGAGCAGTTCTTC,CVSSLVGAHNEQFF,TRBV7-2,TRBJ2-1,.,14,.
TGTGCCAGCAGGCCTCCGGGACAGAAAAACATTCAGTACTTC,CASRPPGQKNIQYF,TRBV6-5,TRBJ2-4,TRBD1,14,.
TGCGGCATTAGACAGGGGGCTGAGCAGTTCTTC,CGIRQGAEQFF,TRBV29-1,TRBJ2-1,TRBD1,11,.
TGCGCCAGCAGCTCGGGTCCGGGGCTGAGCTATGGCTACACCTTC,CASSSGPGLSYGYTF,TRBV5-1,TRBJ1-2,.,15,many
TGTGCCAGCAGCCACATACCGAAGGACACAGCGAATCAGCCCCAGCATTTT,CASSHIPKDTANQPQHF,TRBV12-3/TRBV12-4,TRBJ1-5,.,17,.
TGCGCCAGTAGACAGTACCAAGAGACCCAGTACTTC,CASRQYQETQYF,TRBV5-1,TRBJ2-5,.,12,.
TGCAGCGTGGGGGACAGGGGTATCTACGAGCAGTACTTC,CSVGDRGIYEQYF,TRBV29-1,TRBJ2-7,TRBD1,13,many
TGCGCCAGCAGCCACCCTTTTCGGGGGGGCTCCTACAATGAGCAGTTCTTC,CASSHPFRGGSYNEQFF,TRBV4-1,TRBJ2-1,TRBD2,17,.